The following is a TCR beta chain sequence with its context. This sample stems from a study of cytomegalovirus exposure and HLA in healthy donors. Germline V gene data show CDR1 as MNHEY and CDR2 as SVGAGI. The germline V and J ends were trimmed by 5 bases and 1 base, with 11 bases remaining between them. This CDR3 is 14 amino acids long. Vbeta (60) and Jbeta (13) primers were used in the PCR. The assay was immunoSEQ multiplex PCR, and TCRdb's table has in-frame clones only and misses some. The sample shows roughly 130,000 clones, approximately 68% of them seen only once. Sample: PBMCs. This sequence originates from a man aged 25 to 40 in good health and CMV-seropositive. This rearrangement joins TRBV6-5 to TRBJ1-1; no clear D gene. The CDR3 spells CASSHHSRNTEAFF. The CDR3 coding sequence is TGTGCCAGCAGTCACCACAGTCGGAACACTGAAGCTTTCTTT.